The rows below give T cell receptor beta chains drawn from one sample of a study of a mutant IDH1 vaccine in newly diagnosed glioma. Their recognized antigens are unknown. Repertoires were generated with immunoSEQ multiplex PCR, while TCRdb's copy carries only in-frame clones and drops some. Of 25,000 to 35,000 clones listed, 80% are singletons. The sequencing here drew on PBMCs, taken from a glioma patient whose treatment included an IDH1 peptide vaccine. The receptors were gathered from a woman aged 18-29 years with glioma. The CDR3 runs from the conserved cysteine through the conserved F or W. The order of the fields is clone size, D gene, V gene, J gene, CDR3 protein, CDR3 DNA. A D gene is named only where the DNA matches it firmly. Where a row states a size, it is once, few, many or the class of an expanded clone; other rows omit it.

abundance: NA
d_gene: NA
v_gene: TRBV7-9
j_gene: TRBJ2-7
CDR3aa: CASSMTPDYEQYF
CDR3nt: TGTGCCAGCAGTATGACTCCGGACTACGAGCAGTACTTC

abundance: NA
d_gene: NA
v_gene: TRBV29-1
j_gene: TRBJ2-7
CDR3aa: CSVENVGEQYF
CDR3nt: TGCAGCGTTGAAAATGTAGGGGAGCAGTACTTC

abundance: once
d_gene: TRBD1
v_gene: TRBV6-5
j_gene: TRBJ1-2
CDR3aa: CASSYVGQGYYGYTF
CDR3nt: TGTGCCAGCAGTTATGTTGGACAGGGATACTATGGCTACACCTTC

abundance: NA
d_gene: NA
v_gene: TRBV28
j_gene: TRBJ1-5
CDR3aa: CASRPTVEPQHF
CDR3nt: TGTGCCAGCCGCCCCACGGTGGAGCCCCAGCATTTT

abundance: NA
d_gene: TRBD1
v_gene: TRBV6-1
j_gene: TRBJ1-5
CDR3aa: CASSVLSLAGGFNQPQHF
CDR3nt: TGTGCCAGCAGTGTACTTTCATTGGCAGGGGGTTTCAATCAGCCCCAGCATTTT

abundance: few
d_gene: TRBD1
v_gene: TRBV30
j_gene: TRBJ1-1
CDR3aa: CAWRKQGKKNTEAFF
CDR3nt: TGTGCCTGGAGGAAACAGGGGAAGAAGAACACTGAAGCTTTCTTT

abundance: NA
d_gene: TRBD1
v_gene: TRBV5-1
j_gene: TRBJ1-1
CDR3aa: CASSWTDRVADTEAFF
CDR3nt: TGCGCCAGCAGCTGGACCGACAGGGTTGCGGACACTGAAGCTTTCTTT

abundance: NA
d_gene: TRBD2
v_gene: TRBV6-1
j_gene: TRBJ2-2
CDR3aa: CASTRLAGVTGELFF
CDR3nt: TGTGCCAGCACGCGACTAGCGGGAGTCACCGGGGAGCTGTTTTTT

abundance: NA
d_gene: NA
v_gene: TRBV11-2
j_gene: TRBJ1-3
CDR3aa: CASSLDRGSTSGNTIYF
CDR3nt: TGTGCCAGCAGCTTAGATCGGGGCAGCACCTCTGGAAACACCATATATTTT

abundance: few
d_gene: NA
v_gene: TRBV27
j_gene: TRBJ2-7
CDR3aa: CASSFYEDRYEQYF
CDR3nt: TGTGCCAGCAGTTTTTACGAGGACCGCTACGAGCAGTACTTC

abundance: NA
d_gene: NA
v_gene: TRBV5-1
j_gene: TRBJ2-7
CDR3aa: CASSAESLVVEQYF
CDR3nt: TGCGCCAGCAGCGCCGAATCACTTGTGGTGGAGCAGTACTTC

abundance: NA
d_gene: TRBD1
v_gene: TRBV5-6
j_gene: TRBJ1-1
CDR3aa: CASRRQGAETEAFF
CDR3nt: TGTGCCAGCAGAAGACAGGGGGCTGAAACTGAAGCTTTCTTT

abundance: NA
d_gene: NA
v_gene: TRBV10-3
j_gene: TRBJ2-5
CDR3aa: CATAAQETQYF
CDR3nt: TGTGCCACGGCAGCCCAAGAGACCCAGTACTTC

abundance: NA
d_gene: NA
v_gene: TRBV28
j_gene: TRBJ2-7
CDR3aa: CASSLEGERDEQYF
CDR3nt: TGTGCCAGCAGTCTGGAGGGGGAGCGAGACGAGCAGTACTTC

abundance: NA
d_gene: TRBD2
v_gene: TRBV7-2
j_gene: TRBJ2-1
CDR3aa: CASRKGLADNEQFF
CDR3nt: TGTGCCAGCAGGAAGGGACTAGCAGACAATGAGCAGTTCTTC

abundance: NA
d_gene: NA
v_gene: TRBV1
j_gene: TRBJ1-4
CDR3aa: CTSSRAGTVNEKLFF
CDR3nt: TGCACCAGCAGCCGAGCCGGGACAGTGAATGAAAAACTGTTTTTT

abundance: NA
d_gene: NA
v_gene: TRBV7-6
j_gene: TRBJ1-3
CDR3aa: CASSSGGDTIYF
CDR3nt: TGTGCCAGCAGCTCCGGAGGGGACACCATATATTTT

abundance: NA
d_gene: NA
v_gene: TRBV27
j_gene: TRBJ2-7
CDR3aa: CASSSRDVTGSYEQYF
CDR3nt: TGTGCCAGCAGTTCGCGCGACGTTACTGGGTCCTACGAGCAGTACTTC

abundance: NA
d_gene: TRBD2
v_gene: TRBV5-1
j_gene: TRBJ2-1
CDR3aa: CASSLAVSHRTSGYNEQFF
CDR3nt: TGCGCCAGCAGCTTGGCCGTAAGCCACCGGACTAGCGGCTACAATGAGCAGTTCTTC

abundance: NA
d_gene: NA
v_gene: TRBV5-6
j_gene: TRBJ2-2
CDR3aa: CASKPAVWSTGELFF
CDR3nt: TGTGCCAGCAAGCCCGCGGTCTGGAGCACCGGGGAGCTGTTTTTT

abundance: few
d_gene: NA
v_gene: TRBV6-4
j_gene: TRBJ1-2
CDR3aa: CASSERGNYGYTF
CDR3nt: TGTGCCAGCAGCGAACGGGGGAACTATGGCTACACCTTC

abundance: once
d_gene: NA
v_gene: TRBV2
j_gene: TRBJ1-3
CDR3aa: CASRGETGNTIYF
CDR3nt: TGTGCCAGCAGGGGGGAGACTGGAAACACCATATATTTT

abundance: NA
d_gene: NA
v_gene: TRBV7-2
j_gene: TRBJ1-5
CDR3aa: CASSLWQVNQPQHF
CDR3nt: TGTGCCAGCAGCTTATGGCAGGTCAATCAGCCCCAGCATTTT

abundance: NA
d_gene: NA
v_gene: TRBV6-6
j_gene: TRBJ1-5
CDR3aa: CASSLRTVGQPQHF
CDR3nt: TGTGCCAGCAGCCTTCGGACAGTTGGTCAGCCCCAGCATTTT

abundance: NA
d_gene: TRBD1
v_gene: TRBV6-6
j_gene: TRBJ2-2
CDR3aa: CASSFTGGAGELFF
CDR3nt: TGTGCCAGCAGTTTCACAGGGGGAGCCGGGGAGCTGTTTTTT

abundance: NA
d_gene: TRBD1
v_gene: TRBV27
j_gene: TRBJ2-1
CDR3aa: CASSIIGQGYEQFF
CDR3nt: TGTGCCAGCAGTATAATAGGACAGGGTTATGAGCAGTTCTTC

abundance: NA
d_gene: NA
v_gene: TRBV2
j_gene: TRBJ1-1
CDR3aa: CASTVGRMRNTEAFF
CDR3nt: TGTGCCAGCACTGTTGGGCGGATGAGGAACACTGAAGCTTTCTTT

abundance: NA
d_gene: TRBD1
v_gene: TRBV10-3
j_gene: TRBJ2-7
CDR3aa: CAISPQGGGYEQYF
CDR3nt: TGTGCCATCAGCCCACAGGGGGGCGGCTACGAGCAGTACTTC

abundance: NA
d_gene: NA
v_gene: TRBV4-1
j_gene: TRBJ2-2
CDR3aa: CASSQAHRDITGELFF
CDR3nt: TGCGCCAGCAGCCAAGCCCACCGGGACATCACCGGGGAGCTGTTTTTT

abundance: once
d_gene: TRBD2
v_gene: TRBV15
j_gene: TRBJ2-3
CDR3aa: CATSNRLADSTDTQYF
CDR3nt: TGTGCCACCAGCAATCGACTAGCGGATTCCACAGATACGCAGTATTTT

abundance: NA
d_gene: NA
v_gene: TRBV4-3
j_gene: TRBJ2-1
CDR3aa: CASSHPATPGTSQFF
CDR3nt: TGCGCCAGCAGCCACCCAGCGACCCCCGGGACGTCGCAGTTCTTC

abundance: NA
d_gene: TRBD2
v_gene: TRBV5-6
j_gene: TRBJ2-7
CDR3aa: CASSLLASGSYEQYF
CDR3nt: TGTGCCAGCAGCTTGTTAGCTAGCGGGAGCTACGAGCAGTACTTC

abundance: NA
d_gene: TRBD2
v_gene: TRBV5-1
j_gene: TRBJ2-1
CDR3aa: CASSYSSGSSYNEQFF
CDR3nt: TGCGCCAGCAGCTATAGTAGCGGGAGTTCCTACAATGAGCAGTTCTTC

abundance: NA
d_gene: TRBD1
v_gene: TRBV6-1
j_gene: TRBJ1-2
CDR3aa: CASSRDRVNYGYTF
CDR3nt: TGTGCCAGCAGTCGGGACAGGGTTAACTATGGCTACACCTTC

abundance: NA
d_gene: NA
v_gene: TRBV7-9
j_gene: TRBJ2-7
CDR3aa: CASSSPRGHSSYEQYF
CDR3nt: TGTGCCAGCAGCTCCCCGCGGGGCCATAGCTCCTACGAGCAGTACTTC

abundance: NA
d_gene: TRBD1
v_gene: TRBV5-1
j_gene: TRBJ2-7
CDR3aa: CASSETTPGTDYEQYF
CDR3nt: TGCGCCAGCAGCGAAACGACCCCCGGGACAGACTACGAGCAGTACTTC

abundance: NA
d_gene: NA
v_gene: TRBV6-5
j_gene: TRBJ1-2
CDR3aa: CASRRTVSNYGYTF
CDR3nt: TGTGCCAGCAGACGGACAGTCTCTAACTATGGCTACACCTTC

abundance: NA
d_gene: NA
v_gene: TRBV5-5
j_gene: TRBJ2-5
CDR3aa: CASSLVGLQTETQYF
CDR3nt: TGTGCCAGCAGCTTGGTAGGGCTCCAAACGGAGACCCAGTACTTC

abundance: NA
d_gene: NA
v_gene: TRBV7-9
j_gene: TRBJ1-3
CDR3aa: CASTPGQIFSGNTIYF
CDR3nt: TGTGCCAGCACCCCGGGGCAGATCTTCTCTGGAAACACCATATATTTT

abundance: NA
d_gene: TRBD1
v_gene: TRBV19
j_gene: TRBJ2-7
CDR3aa: CASSRTGGVYEQYF
CDR3nt: TGTGCCAGTAGTCGGACAGGGGGCGTCTACGAGCAGTACTTC

abundance: NA
d_gene: NA
v_gene: TRBV18
j_gene: TRBJ1-6
CDR3aa: CASSPVGSYNSPLHF
CDR3nt: TGTGCCAGCTCCCCAGTTGGATCCTATAATTCACCCCTCCACTTT

abundance: NA
d_gene: TRBD2
v_gene: TRBV30
j_gene: TRBJ2-5
CDR3aa: CACALAGPETQYF
CDR3nt: TGTGCCTGCGCACTAGCGGGGCCAGAGACCCAGTACTTC

abundance: few
d_gene: TRBD1
v_gene: TRBV19
j_gene: TRBJ1-1
CDR3aa: CASSTRVRTGEAFF
CDR3nt: TGTGCCAGTAGTACCCGTGTCCGGACAGGTGAAGCTTTCTTT

abundance: NA
d_gene: NA
v_gene: TRBV27
j_gene: TRBJ1-2
CDR3aa: CASSLSAGPKEGYTF
CDR3nt: TGTGCCAGCAGTTTATCGGCAGGGCCAAAGGAGGGCTACACCTTC

abundance: NA
d_gene: NA
v_gene: TRBV10-3
j_gene: TRBJ2-1
CDR3aa: CAISESWGNEQFF
CDR3nt: TGTGCCATCAGTGAGTCGTGGGGGAATGAGCAGTTCTTC

abundance: NA
d_gene: TRBD2
v_gene: TRBV9
j_gene: TRBJ2-7
CDR3aa: CASSGGGYEQYF
CDR3nt: TGTGCCAGCAGCGGGGGGGGTTACGAGCAGTACTTC

abundance: NA
d_gene: NA
v_gene: TRBV15
j_gene: TRBJ2-1
CDR3aa: CATSRDTKNPFF
CDR3nt: TGTGCCACCAGCAGAGATACTAAGAATCCGTTCTTC

abundance: NA
d_gene: TRBD1
v_gene: TRBV2
j_gene: TRBJ1-4
CDR3aa: CASKNTGGSEKLFF
CDR3nt: TGTGCCAGCAAAAATACAGGGGGAAGTGAAAAACTGTTTTTT

abundance: NA
d_gene: NA
v_gene: TRBV11-3
j_gene: TRBJ2-7
CDR3aa: CASSLGIYEQYF
CDR3nt: TGTGCCAGCAGCTTGGGAATCTACGAGCAGTACTTC

abundance: NA
d_gene: TRBD1
v_gene: TRBV18
j_gene: TRBJ1-2
CDR3aa: CASSPYGTGLNYGYTF
CDR3nt: TGTGCCAGCTCACCGTACGGGACAGGGCTCAACTATGGCTACACCTTC

abundance: NA
d_gene: NA
v_gene: TRBV27
j_gene: TRBJ2-3
CDR3aa: CASSHPTSISTDTQYF
CDR3nt: TGTGCCAGCAGTCATCCGACTAGTATTAGCACAGATACGCAGTATTTT

abundance: NA
d_gene: NA
v_gene: TRBV5-3
j_gene: TRBJ1-1
CDR3aa: CARGSGPEAFF
CDR3nt: TGTGCCAGAGGTTCGGGCCCTGAAGCTTTCTTT

abundance: once
d_gene: TRBD1
v_gene: TRBV7-6
j_gene: TRBJ1-4
CDR3aa: CASSQDRDGREKLFF
CDR3nt: TGTGCCAGCAGCCAGGACAGGGACGGGCGGGAAAAACTGTTTTTT

abundance: NA
d_gene: NA
v_gene: TRBV27
j_gene: TRBJ1-5
CDR3aa: CASSFIGGQPQHF
CDR3nt: TGTGCCAGCAGTTTTATCGGGGGACAGCCCCAGCATTTT

abundance: NA
d_gene: NA
v_gene: TRBV11-2
j_gene: TRBJ2-5
CDR3aa: CASTQDLVEETQYF
CDR3nt: TGTGCCAGCACCCAAGACTTGGTAGAAGAGACCCAGTACTTC

abundance: few
d_gene: TRBD1
v_gene: TRBV6-6
j_gene: TRBJ1-6
CDR3aa: CASSLEGADNSPLHF
CDR3nt: TGTGCCAGCAGTCTAGAGGGGGCGGACAATTCACCCCTCCACTTT